The rows below give T cell receptor beta chains drawn from one sample of a study of T cells after yellow fever vaccination. MiXCR was run by TCRdb on the 5' RACE reads, yielding one entry per CDR3 protein. This sample yields around 340,000 distinct CDR3 sequences, of which about 12% are seen a single time; 3.2% belongs to the top ten. The sample was CD4+ T cells sorted from PBMCs, taken 15 days after the yellow fever booster vaccination. The receptor source for this set is a man between 18 and 29 years old who received the YFV17D yellow fever vaccine. Each CDR3 is given with its conserved first and last residue. D genes are given only for firm matches. Size is stated for part of the rows, as once, few or many counts, or as a class when the clone is expanded.

j_call	clone_size	cdr3_length	d_call	v_call	cdr3_aa	cdr3_nt
TRBJ2-1	few	17	NA	TRBV6-6	CASSYWSLAVDYNEQFF	TGTGCCAGCAGTTACTGGAGTTTAGCGGTGGACTACAATGAGCAGTTCTTC
TRBJ1-2	NA	12	NA	TRBV6-2/TRBV6-3	CATGGFNYGYTF	TGTGCCACCGGGGGATTCAACTATGGCTACACCTTC
TRBJ1-4	few	12	NA	TRBV12-3/TRBV12-4	CASAAAAQKLFF	TGTGCCAGCGCAGCGGCAGCTCAAAAACTGTTTTTT
TRBJ2-1	NA	16	NA	TRBV12-3/TRBV12-4	CASSTLLSSSYNEQFF	TGTGCCAGCAGTACCCTACTGTCAAGCTCCTACAATGAGCAGTTCTTC
TRBJ1-4	few	12	NA	TRBV28	CASSPGHEKLFF	TGTGCCAGCAGCCCGGGTCATGAAAAACTGTTTTTT
TRBJ2-1	NA	13	NA	TRBV11-3	CASSLAPQREQFF	TGTGCCAGCAGCTTAGCACCGCAAAGGGAGCAGTTCTTC
TRBJ2-1	few	12	NA	TRBV3-1	CASSHLGTSRFF	TGTGCCAGCAGCCATCTAGGAACAAGCCGGTTCTTC
TRBJ2-2	NA	15	NA	TRBV5-1	CASSLNTGMAGELFF	TGCGCCAGCAGCTTGAACACAGGGATGGCCGGGGAGCTGTTTTTT
TRBJ2-1	few	11	NA	TRBV6-2/TRBV6-3	CASGTLDEQFF	TGTGCCAGCGGGACGTTGGATGAGCAGTTCTTC
TRBJ1-5	NA	14	NA	TRBV6-2/TRBV6-3	CASSWRGGNQPQHF	TGTGCCAGCAGCTGGAGAGGCGGCAATCAGCCCCAGCATTTT
TRBJ2-3	few	14	NA	TRBV7-3	CASRQGASTDTQYF	TGTGCCAGCAGACAGGGAGCTAGCACAGATACGCAGTATTTT
TRBJ1-2	few	13	NA	TRBV5-5	CASSLTGLEGYTF	TGTGCCAGCAGCTTGACAGGGCTTGAGGGCTACACCTTC
TRBJ2-2	NA	17	TRBD2	TRBV19	CASTGRAGGPGTGELFF	TGTGCCAGTACTGGGAGAGCGGGGGGGCCGGGCACCGGGGAGCTGTTTTTT
TRBJ1-3	NA	15	NA	TRBV5-5	CASSLIRSMGNTIYF	TGTGCCAGCAGCTTGATTCGCTCCATGGGAAACACCATATATTTT
TRBJ2-1	NA	13	NA	TRBV7-2	CASSPRNSGRQFF	TGTGCCAGCAGCCCCCGCAACTCGGGTCGGCAGTTCTTC